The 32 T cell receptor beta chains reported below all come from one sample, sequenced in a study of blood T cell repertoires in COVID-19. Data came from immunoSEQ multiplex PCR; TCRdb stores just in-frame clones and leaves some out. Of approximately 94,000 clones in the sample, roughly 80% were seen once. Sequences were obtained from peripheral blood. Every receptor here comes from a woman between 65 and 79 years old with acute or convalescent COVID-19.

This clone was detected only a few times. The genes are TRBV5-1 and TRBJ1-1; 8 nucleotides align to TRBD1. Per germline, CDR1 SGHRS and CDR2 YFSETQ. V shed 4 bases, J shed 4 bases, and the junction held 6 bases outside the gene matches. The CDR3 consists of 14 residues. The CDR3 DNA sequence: TGCGCCAGCAGCGACGGACAGGGACTCACTGAAGCTTTCTTT. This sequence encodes CASSDGQGLTEAFF.

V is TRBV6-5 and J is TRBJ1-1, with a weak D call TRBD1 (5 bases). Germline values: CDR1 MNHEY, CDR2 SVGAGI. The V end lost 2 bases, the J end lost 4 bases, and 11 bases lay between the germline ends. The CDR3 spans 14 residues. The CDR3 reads CASSYAQGATEAFF. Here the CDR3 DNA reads TGTGCCAGCAGTTACGCCCAGGGCGCCACTGAAGCTTTCTTT.

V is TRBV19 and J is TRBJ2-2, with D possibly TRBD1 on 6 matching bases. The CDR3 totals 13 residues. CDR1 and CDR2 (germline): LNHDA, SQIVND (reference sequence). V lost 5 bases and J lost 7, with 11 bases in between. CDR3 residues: CASSPRGDGELFF. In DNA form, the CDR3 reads TGTGCCAGTAGTCCCAGGGGAGACGGGGAGCTGTTTTTT.

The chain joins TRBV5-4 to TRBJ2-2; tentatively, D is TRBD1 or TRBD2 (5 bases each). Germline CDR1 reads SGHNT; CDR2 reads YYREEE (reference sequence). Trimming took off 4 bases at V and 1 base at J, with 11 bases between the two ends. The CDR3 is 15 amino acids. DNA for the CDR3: TGTGCCAGCAGCCTGGGACGGGGGAACACCGGGGAGCTGTTTTTT. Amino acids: CASSLGRGNTGELFF. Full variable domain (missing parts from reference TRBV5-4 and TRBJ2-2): ETGVTQSPTHLIKTRGQQVTLRCSSQSGHNTVSWYQQALGQGPQFIFQYYREEENGRGNFPPRFSGLQFPNYSSELNVNALELDDSALYLCASSLGRGNTGELFFGEGSRLTVL.

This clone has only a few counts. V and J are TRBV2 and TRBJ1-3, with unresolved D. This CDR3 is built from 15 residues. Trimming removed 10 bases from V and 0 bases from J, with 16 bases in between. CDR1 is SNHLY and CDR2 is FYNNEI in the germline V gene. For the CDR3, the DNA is TGTGCCACGTCTAAAACGATTAGCTCTGGAAACACCATATATTTT. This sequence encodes CATSKTISSGNTIYF.

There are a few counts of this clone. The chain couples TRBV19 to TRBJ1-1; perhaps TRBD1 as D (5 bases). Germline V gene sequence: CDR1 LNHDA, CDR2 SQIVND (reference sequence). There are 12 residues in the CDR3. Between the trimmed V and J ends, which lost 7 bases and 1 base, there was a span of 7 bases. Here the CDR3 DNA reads TGTGCCAGTAACGGGGGGAACACTGAAGCTTTCTTT. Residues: CASNGGNTEAFF.

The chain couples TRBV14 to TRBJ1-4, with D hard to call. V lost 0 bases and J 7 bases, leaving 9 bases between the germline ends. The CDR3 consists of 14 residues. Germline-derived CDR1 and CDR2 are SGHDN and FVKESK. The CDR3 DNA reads TGTGCCAGCAGCCAAGATGGCAGCGGTGAAAAACTGTTTTTT. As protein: CASSQDGSGEKLFF.

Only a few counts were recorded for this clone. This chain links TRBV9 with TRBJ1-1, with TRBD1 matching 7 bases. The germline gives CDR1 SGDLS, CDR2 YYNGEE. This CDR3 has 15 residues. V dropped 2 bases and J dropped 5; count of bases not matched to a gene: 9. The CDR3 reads CASSVTGQEGTEAFF. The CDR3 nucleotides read TGTGCCAGCAGCGTCACTGGACAGGAGGGGACTGAAGCTTTCTTT.

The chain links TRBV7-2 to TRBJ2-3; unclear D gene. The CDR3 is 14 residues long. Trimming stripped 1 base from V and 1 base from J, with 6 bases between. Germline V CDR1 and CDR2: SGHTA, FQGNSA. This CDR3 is CASSLGHRTDTQYF. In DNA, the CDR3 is TGTGCCAGCAGCTTAGGGCACCGCACAGATACGCAGTATTTT. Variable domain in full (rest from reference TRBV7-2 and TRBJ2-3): GAGVSQSPSNKVTEKGKDVELRCDPISGHTALYWYRQSLGQGLEFLIYFQGNSAPDKSGLPSDRFSAERTGGSVSTLTIQRTQQEDSAVYLCASSLGHRTDTQYFGPGTRLTVL.

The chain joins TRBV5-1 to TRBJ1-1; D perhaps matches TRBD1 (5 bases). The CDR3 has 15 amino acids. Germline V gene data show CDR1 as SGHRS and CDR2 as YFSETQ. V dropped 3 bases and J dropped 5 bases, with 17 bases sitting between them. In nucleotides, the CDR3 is TGCGCCAGCAGCTATGGGATGGGGGGAGCGACTGAAGCTTTCTTT. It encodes CASSYGMGGATEAFF.

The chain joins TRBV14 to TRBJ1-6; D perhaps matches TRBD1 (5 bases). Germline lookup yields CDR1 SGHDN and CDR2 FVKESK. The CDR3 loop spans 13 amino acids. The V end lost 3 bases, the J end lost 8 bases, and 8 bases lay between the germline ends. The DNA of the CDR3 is TGTGCCAGCAGCCAGGGGGGGTATTCACCCCTCCACTTT. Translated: CASSQGGYSPLHF.

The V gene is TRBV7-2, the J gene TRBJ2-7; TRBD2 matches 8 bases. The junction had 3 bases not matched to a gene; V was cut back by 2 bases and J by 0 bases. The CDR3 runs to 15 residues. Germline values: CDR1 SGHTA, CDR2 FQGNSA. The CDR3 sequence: CASSLSGGSSYEQYF. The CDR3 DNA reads TGTGCCAGCAGCTTAAGCGGGGGAAGCTCCTACGAGCAGTACTTC.

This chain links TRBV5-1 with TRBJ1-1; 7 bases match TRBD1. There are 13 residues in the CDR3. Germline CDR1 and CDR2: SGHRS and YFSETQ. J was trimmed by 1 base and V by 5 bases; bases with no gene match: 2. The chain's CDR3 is CASRQGGNTEAFF. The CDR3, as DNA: TGCGCCAGCAGGCAGGGGGGGAACACTGAAGCTTTCTTT.

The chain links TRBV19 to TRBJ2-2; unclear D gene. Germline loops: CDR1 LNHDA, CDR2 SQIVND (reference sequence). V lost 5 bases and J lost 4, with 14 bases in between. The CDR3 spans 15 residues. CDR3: CASSDGSVGTGELFF. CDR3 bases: TGTGCCAGTAGTGACGGGTCGGTGGGCACCGGGGAGCTGTTTTTT.

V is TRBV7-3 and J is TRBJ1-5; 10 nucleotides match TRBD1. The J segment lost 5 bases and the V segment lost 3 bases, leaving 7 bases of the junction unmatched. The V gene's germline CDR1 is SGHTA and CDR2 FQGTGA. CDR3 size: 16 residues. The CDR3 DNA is TGTGCCAGCAGCTTTGACAGGGGGCCTGGGCATCAGCCCCAGCATTTT. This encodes CASSFDRGPGHQPQHF. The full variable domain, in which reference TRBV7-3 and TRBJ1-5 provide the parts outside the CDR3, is GAGVSQTPSNKVTEKGKYVELRCDPISGHTALYWYRQSLGQGPEFLIYFQGTGAADDSGLPNDRFFAVRPEGSVSTLKIQRTERGDSAVYLCASSFDRGPGHQPQHFGDGTRLSIL.

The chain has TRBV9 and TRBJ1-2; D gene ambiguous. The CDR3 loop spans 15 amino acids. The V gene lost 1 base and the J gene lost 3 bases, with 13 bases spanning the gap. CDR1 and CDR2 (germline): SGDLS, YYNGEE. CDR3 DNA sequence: TGTGCCAGCAGCGTAAGTGAGGGAGGATACTATGGCTACACCTTC. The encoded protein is CASSVSEGGYYGYTF.

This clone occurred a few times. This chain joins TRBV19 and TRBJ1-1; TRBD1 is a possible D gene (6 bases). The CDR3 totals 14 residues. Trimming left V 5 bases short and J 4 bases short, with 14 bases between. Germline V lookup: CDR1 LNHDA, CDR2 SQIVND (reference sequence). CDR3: CASSPGQGGTEAFF. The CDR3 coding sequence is TGTGCCAGTAGTCCGGGACAAGGAGGCACTGAAGCTTTCTTT. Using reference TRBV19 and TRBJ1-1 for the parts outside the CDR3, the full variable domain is DGGITQSPKYLFRKEGQNVTLSCEQNLNHDAMYWYRQDPGQGLRLIYYSQIVNDFQKGDIAEGYSVSREKKESFPLTVTSAQKNPTAFYLCASSPGQGGTEAFFGQGTRLTVV.

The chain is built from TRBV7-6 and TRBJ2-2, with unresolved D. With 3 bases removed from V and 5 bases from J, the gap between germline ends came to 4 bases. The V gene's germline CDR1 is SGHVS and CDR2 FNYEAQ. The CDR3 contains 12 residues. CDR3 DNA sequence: TGTGCCAGCAGCTTCGGGACCGGGGAGCTGTTTTTT. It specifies CASSFGTGELFF.

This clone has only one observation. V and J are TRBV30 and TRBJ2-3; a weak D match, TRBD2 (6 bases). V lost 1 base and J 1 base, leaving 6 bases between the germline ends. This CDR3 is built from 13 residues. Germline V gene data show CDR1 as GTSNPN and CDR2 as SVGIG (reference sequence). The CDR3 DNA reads TGTGCCTGGAGTGCGGGGGGCACAGATACGCAGTATTTT. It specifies CAWSAGGTDTQYF.

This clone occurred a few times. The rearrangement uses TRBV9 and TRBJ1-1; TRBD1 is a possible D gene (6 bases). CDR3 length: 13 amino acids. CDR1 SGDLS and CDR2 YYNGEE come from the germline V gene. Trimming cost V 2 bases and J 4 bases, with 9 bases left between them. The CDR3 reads CASSVRGGTEAFF. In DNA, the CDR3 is TGTGCCAGCAGCGTTAGGGGGGGCACTGAAGCTTTCTTT.

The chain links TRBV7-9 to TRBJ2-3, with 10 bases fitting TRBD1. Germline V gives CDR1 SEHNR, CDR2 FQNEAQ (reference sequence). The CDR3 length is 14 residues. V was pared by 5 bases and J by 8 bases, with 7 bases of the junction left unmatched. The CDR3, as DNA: TGTGCCAGCAGCGCCCGGGACAGGGGAACTACGCAGTATTTT. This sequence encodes CASSARDRGTTQYF. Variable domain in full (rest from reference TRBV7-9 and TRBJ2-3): DTGVSQNPRHKITKRGQNVTFRCDPISEHNRLYWYRQTLGQGPEFLTYFQNEAQLEKSRLLSDRFSAERPKGSFSTLEIQRTEQGDSAMYLCASSARDRGTTQYFGPGTRLTVL.

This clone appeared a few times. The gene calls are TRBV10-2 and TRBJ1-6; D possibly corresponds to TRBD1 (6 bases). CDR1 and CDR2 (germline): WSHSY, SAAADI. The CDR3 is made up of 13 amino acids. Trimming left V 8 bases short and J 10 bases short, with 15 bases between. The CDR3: CASGSQGSSPLHF. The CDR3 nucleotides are TGCGCCAGCGGTTCACAGGGCTCCTCACCCCTCCACTTT.

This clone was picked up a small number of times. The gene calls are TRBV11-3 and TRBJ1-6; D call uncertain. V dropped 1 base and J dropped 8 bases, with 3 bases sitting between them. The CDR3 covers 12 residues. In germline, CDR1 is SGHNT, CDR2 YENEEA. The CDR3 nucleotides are TGTGCCAGCAGCTTAGGCGATTCACCCCTCCACTTT. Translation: CASSLGDSPLHF.

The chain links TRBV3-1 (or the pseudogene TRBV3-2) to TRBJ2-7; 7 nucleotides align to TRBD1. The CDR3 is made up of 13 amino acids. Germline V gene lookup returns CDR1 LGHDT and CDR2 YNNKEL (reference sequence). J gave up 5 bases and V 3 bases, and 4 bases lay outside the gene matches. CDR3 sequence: CASSQIQGNEQYF. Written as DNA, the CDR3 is TGTGCCAGCAGCCAGATACAGGGGAACGAGCAGTACTTC.

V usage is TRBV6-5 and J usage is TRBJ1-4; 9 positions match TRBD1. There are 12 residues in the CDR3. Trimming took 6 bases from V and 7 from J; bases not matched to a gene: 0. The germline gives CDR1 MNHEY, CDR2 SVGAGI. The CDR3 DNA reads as TGTGCCAGCAGGGACAGGGGTGAAAAACTGTTTTTT. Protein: CASRDRGEKLFF.

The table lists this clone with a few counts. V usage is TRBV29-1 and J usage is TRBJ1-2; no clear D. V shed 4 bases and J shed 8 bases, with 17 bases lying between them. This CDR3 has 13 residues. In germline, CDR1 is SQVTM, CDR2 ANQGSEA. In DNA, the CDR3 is TGCAGCGTTGTGAGTCACTCGTTCGAGGGCTACACCTTC. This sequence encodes CSVVSHSFEGYTF.

The CDR3 bases are TGTGCCACGGGACAGGGGAAAACCACAGATACGCAGTATTTT. Protein product: CATGQGKTTDTQYF. The chain carries TRBV10-3 and TRBJ2-3; TRBD1 aligns across 10 bases. J gave up 2 bases and V 10 bases, and 6 bases lay outside the gene matches. There are 14 residues in the CDR3. The germline V gene encodes CDR1 ENHRY and CDR2 SYGVKD.

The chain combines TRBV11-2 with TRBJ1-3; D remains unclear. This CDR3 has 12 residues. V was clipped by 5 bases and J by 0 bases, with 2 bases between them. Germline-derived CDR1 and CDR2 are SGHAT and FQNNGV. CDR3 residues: CASSLSGNTIYF. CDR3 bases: TGTGCCAGCAGCCTCTCTGGAAACACCATATATTTT.

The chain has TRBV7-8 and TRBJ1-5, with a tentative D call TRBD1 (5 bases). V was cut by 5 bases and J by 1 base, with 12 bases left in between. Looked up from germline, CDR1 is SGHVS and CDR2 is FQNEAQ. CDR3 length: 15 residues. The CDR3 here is CASSPYDRSNQPQHF. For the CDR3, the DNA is TGTGCCAGCAGCCCCTATGACAGAAGCAATCAGCCCCAGCATTTT.

In DNA form, the CDR3 reads TGTGCCATCAGTGGAAGACAGGGGCTGGGCTCTGGGGCCAACGTCCTGACTTTC. Translation gives CAISGRQGLGSGANVLTF. The chain has TRBV10-3 and TRBJ2-6; 8 positions match TRBD1. Germline CDR1 is ENHRY and CDR2 is SYGVKD. Unmatched junction bases numbered 8, after V lost 4 bases and J lost 0 bases. This CDR3 has 18 amino acids.

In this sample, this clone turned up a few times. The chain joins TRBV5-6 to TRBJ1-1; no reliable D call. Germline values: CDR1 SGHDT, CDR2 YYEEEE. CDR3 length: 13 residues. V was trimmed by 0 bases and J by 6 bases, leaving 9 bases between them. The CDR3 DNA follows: TGTGCCAGCAGCTTGGACCTCCGGGCTGAAGCTTTCTTT. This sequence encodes CASSLDLRAEAFF.

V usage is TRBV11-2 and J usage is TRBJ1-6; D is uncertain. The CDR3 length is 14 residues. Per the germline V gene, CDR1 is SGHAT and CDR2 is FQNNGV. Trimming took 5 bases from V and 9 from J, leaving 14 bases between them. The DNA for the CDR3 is TGTGCCAGCAGCGGAGGAAGTGGGTTTTCACCCCTCCACTTT. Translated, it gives CASSGGSGFSPLHF.